This TCR beta chain originates from a study of cytomegalovirus exposure and HLA in healthy donors (dated by TCRdb to about 2017). In the study overall: In an earlier analysis of roughly 590 of the donors, 276 Gb of sequence data and 90 million to 120 million unique TCR beta sequences from about 179 million T cells were reported. An early release covering 550 to 650 HLA-typed donors comprised 300 to 350 gigabases of sequencing data and about 90 million unique TCR sequences. The genetic ancestry cluster associated with self-reported Caucasian donors included over 65% of the 398 genotyped donors. The study aimed to test whether signatures of past pathogen exposure could be identified by cataloging public T cell receptors. The study profiled the T cell repertoires of hundreds of subjects by immunosequencing and related them to cytomegalovirus serostatus. Along with the 666-subject first cohort, a separate validation cohort of over 90 different subjects was used. The study combined high-throughput TCR immunosequencing, statistical association of individual TCRs with disease status, and machine learning to predict cytomegalovirus infection status. A later analysis re-examined previously published TCR beta repertoires from hundreds of donors and added high-resolution HLA genotyping to investigate patterns of TCR occurrence. Rather than drawing on any new phenotypic data, the later analysis identified candidate immune exposures from TCR beta sequences and the way those sequences occurred across donors. An earlier analysis of some 500 of the donors applied high-throughput TCR beta sequencing to assess whether each TCR beta V gene segment acted as functional or pseudogenic. Donor age, sex, ethnicity and CMV serostatus were collected together with the repertoire data. A later genetic analysis used genome-wide SNP genotypes for 398 of the 666 donors, treating that subset as a discovery cohort. Every discovery cohort repertoire had been produced on one sequencing platform. Class I and class II HLA loci were covered by the typing at four-digit resolution. The number of typed donors differed by locus: about 620-630 for A, B, C, DRB1 and DQB1; roughly 510 for DQA1; approximately 610 for DPA1; and some 470 for DPB1. Roughly 5 DR-DQ haplotypes were handled as single units for association and clustering, since linkage in the cohort was strong. Among a few hundred genotyped donors of the cohort, an average of roughly 240,000 unique TCR beta nucleotide sequences were sequenced per donor, roughly 20% of them non-productive. Results and caveats for the whole study, not just this receptor: A group of highly shared sequence variants was considered likely to be a technical artifact of the sequencing pipeline. An association between a missense DCLRE1C variant and V-gene and J-gene trimming of TCR beta chains was found in a later genetic analysis and replicated in an independent cohort. The authors suggested that the approach could potentially be extended to other disease states and immunological phenotypes. According to a later analysis, most CMV-associated TCR beta chains appeared to be HLA-restricted, and the HLA associations seemed to be driven largely by CMV exposure. Broadly in line with IMGT annotations, most TCR beta V segments showed up in productive rearrangements about 87% or about 30% of the time in an earlier analysis of around 600 of the donors. Roughly 15 rarely observed V segments, including chromosome 9 orphons, were excluded from the earlier analysis of a few hundred of the donors because counts were too low. Presence/absence analyses assumed roughly uniform sequencing depth across donors, an assumption that may not hold. A later analysis found that TCR association rates varied across HLA loci, with DRB1 alleles showing the most associated TCRs and HLA-C alleles the fewest. Because some donors lacked HLA typing at each locus, the association tests relied only on the typed subset. A later analysis reported that several top co-occurrence clusters appeared linked to parvovirus B19, influenza, CMV and Epstein-Barr virus. Compared with equally common non-associated chains, HLA-associated TCR beta chains in a later analysis were more clonally expanded and had lower generation probabilities. In both the original and validation cohorts, the classifier was reported to diagnose cytomegalovirus status with high specificity and sensitivity. This cohort had only TCR beta chains sequenced, and the lack of alpha or paired-chain data limited which features could be detected. A few of the identified cytomegalovirus-associated TCR beta chains were confirmed in vitro to be specific for cytomegalovirus antigens. At a false discovery rate of 0.05, a later analysis linked under 20,000 TCR beta sequences to specific HLA alleles. A later genetic analysis reported fewer N-insertions in productive TCRs among donors in an Asian-associated ancestry cluster than the approximately 700-donor mean. A further reported finding was that TCR beta sequences accurately predicted the HLA-A and HLA-B alleles for most subjects in the first cohort. Most TCR sequences were observed very rarely across donors, whereas some public TCRs were present in many individuals. Linkage disequilibrium might explain the correlated functional status among segregating V segments, but an unknown experimental factor could not be ruled out. The study listed 164 TCR beta chains as associated with cytomegalovirus. Assigning TCR associations to individual alleles was difficult when HLA alleles, especially DR and DQ, strongly co-occurred. For the cohort, immune exposure information was limited to CMV serostatus. Some IMGT-functional V segments, including TRBV6-2 and TRBV6-3, could not be distinguished by the 87-base-pair reads and were therefore excluded.

A word on this clone: Its antigen target is currently unknown. Base qualities were left out, and no much larger clone turns up one base away.

The cohort comprised under 700 healthy bone marrow donors. All cohort members were sampled while nominally healthy, although unrecorded immune exposures were likely present. The donor tested CMV seronegative and was one of the 352 seronegative cohort members. A peripheral blood sample was provided by each donor, and peripheral blood mononuclear cells were used for TCR beta sequencing. The Qiagen DNeasy Blood Extraction Kit was used to extract genomic DNA from the blood cell samples. Receptor libraries were prepared by the immunoSEQ multiplex PCR assay. The multiplex PCR relied on a mix of 60 forward primers for TCR Vbeta segments and 13 reverse primers for TCR Jbeta segments. The CDR3 region of rearranged TCR beta genes was amplified from genomic DNA by a multiplex PCR assay. Amplified TCR beta libraries were sequenced as 87-base-pair reads on the Illumina HiSeq System. In the original analysis: A later analysis counted about 82 million unique TCR beta chains across the 700 or so repertoires, and some 12 million of these chains were shared by at least two donors. To remove PCR and sequencing errors, raw reads were error-corrected and collapsed into unique sequences using a nearest-neighbor algorithm that merged closely related sequences. V, D and J gene segments were assigned by aligning CDR3 sequences to IMGT reference sequences. For a sequence to be retained, at least a six-nucleotide match to both a V gene segment and a J gene segment was required. Rearrangements were called productive when the CDR3 lacked stop codons and stayed in frame with V and J; all others were non-productive. CDR3 was defined by IMGT convention, running from the second conserved V-encoded cysteine to the conserved J-encoded phenylalanine. Sequences without an unambiguous match to a single V gene segment were excluded from the earlier analysis of a few hundred of the donors. An earlier analysis of approximately 590 of the donors classified V segments as functional when productive rearrangements were above 56.7% and as segregating when the standard deviation between donors was above 5%. A statistical classification framework was developed to diagnose cytomegalovirus status using the catalog of TCR beta chain sequences. In a later analysis, TCR nucleotide sequences were compared against IMGT/GENE-DB human TR gene sequences so that V and J genes could be assigned. The TCRdist pipeline was used in a later analysis to assign CDR3 sequences and most-parsimonious VDJ recombination scenarios. In a later analysis, every TCR beta chain was defined by the combination of its CDR3 amino acid sequence and its V-gene family, and reads without a unique V-gene family were dropped. In a later analysis, a few hundred highly shared, low-generation-probability nucleotide sequences were removed to address suspected cross-contamination and a sequencing artifact. For each public chain, a later analysis derived a clonal expansion index from normalized ranks of inferred template counts within each repertoire. A later analysis computed generation probabilities with a VDJ recombination model fitted to out-of-frame rearrangements, and checked the results against IGoR. In a later analysis, TCR-TCR, TCR-HLA and TCR-CMV co-occurrence was scored with hypergeometric tests, and a repertoire-size bias correction was applied to TCR pairs. A later analysis estimated false discovery rates by permuting HLA or CMV assignments 20 times. In a later analysis, co-occurring TCRs were grouped with DBSCAN, and TCRdist sequence similarity was added when clustering was performed within HLA-allele-positive subsets. Co-occurrence clustering excluded repertoires with fewer than 30,000 or more than 120,000 public chains, plus five with anomalous nucleotide sharing. What TCRdb holds here is the immuneACCESS table cut down to in-frame rearrangements. Part of the clones is not present; checked against another copy, under half of the missing clones reflect an unresolved V gene, and the others are unexplained. That table gives V, J and clone size, and the DNA gave D and trimming. This sample holds 200,000 to 250,000 clones; about 77% were observed only once. Under 2% of the sample is held by the ten biggest clonotypes.

V and J lose 10 bases and 4 bases, and a span of 14 bases separates them. The CDR3 measures 13 amino acids from cysteine to phenylalanine. Solely the CDR3 DNA is kept, with 39 bases framed from the first base. Via the germline V gene (reference sequence), CDR1 is LNHDA and CDR2 SQIVND. This clonotype was obtained from a woman younger than 45 in good health and CMV-seronegative. The material sequenced was PBMCs. Recombination joined TRBV19 with TRBJ1-5; the D gene is perhaps TRBD1, from 6 matching bases. The CDR3 is CATTGRGNQPQHF. The DNA is as follows: TGTGCCACCACAGGGAGGGGGAATCAGCCCCAGCATTTT.